Below are 2 T cell receptor beta chains sequenced from a single sample in a study of blood T cell repertoires in COVID-19. Assay: immunoSEQ multiplex PCR; the TCRdb copy retains only in-frame clones and omits some. The data hold around 12,000 clones, with just over 85% observed a single time. The source material was peripheral blood. The origin of the receptors is a human donor in a cohort sampled during active COVID-19.

In its sample, this clone was seen once. The chain has TRBV6-1 and TRBJ2-5, with D perhaps TRBD2 (7 bases). The V and J ends lost 5 bases and 4 bases respectively, with 17 bases between them. This CDR3 is 15 amino acids long. Germline-derived CDR1 and CDR2 are MNHNS and SASEGT. The CDR3 DNA reads as TGTGCCAGCAGTTTAGGGAGGGGGAGGGGAGAGACCCAGTACTTC. This gives the protein CASSLGRGRGETQYF.

The V gene is TRBV5-8, the J gene TRBJ1-1, with D perhaps TRBD1 (5 bases). V was pared by 6 bases and J by 4 bases, with 10 bases between. The V gene's germline CDR1 is SGHTS and CDR2 YDEGEE. The CDR3 contains 12 residues. The CDR3 spells CASMGDFTEAFF. The CDR3 DNA reads as TGTGCCAGCATGGGGGACTTCACTGAAGCTTTCTTT.